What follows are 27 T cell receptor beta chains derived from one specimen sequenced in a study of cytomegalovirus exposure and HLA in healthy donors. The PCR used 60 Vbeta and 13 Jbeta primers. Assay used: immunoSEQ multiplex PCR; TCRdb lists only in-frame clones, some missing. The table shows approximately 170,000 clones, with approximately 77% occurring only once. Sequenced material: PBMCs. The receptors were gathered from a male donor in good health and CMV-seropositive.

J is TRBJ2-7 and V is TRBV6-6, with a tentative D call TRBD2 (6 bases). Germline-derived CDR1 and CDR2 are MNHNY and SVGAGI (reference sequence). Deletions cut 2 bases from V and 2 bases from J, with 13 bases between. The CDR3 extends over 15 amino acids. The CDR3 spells CASSYEEGFAYEQYF. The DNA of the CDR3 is TGTGCCAGCAGTTACGAGGAGGGGTTTGCCTACGAGCAGTACTTC.

The CDR3: CASSLLGTTGYYGYTF. For the CDR3, the DNA is TGTGCCAGCAGCTTACTAGGGACGACAGGGTACTATGGCTACACCTTC. This chain uses TRBV7-2 with TRBJ1-2; the match to TRBD1 covers 7 bases. J was trimmed by 3 bases and V by 2 bases; bases with no gene match: 9. This CDR3 comprises 16 residues. CDR1 SGHTA and CDR2 FQGNSA come from the germline V gene.

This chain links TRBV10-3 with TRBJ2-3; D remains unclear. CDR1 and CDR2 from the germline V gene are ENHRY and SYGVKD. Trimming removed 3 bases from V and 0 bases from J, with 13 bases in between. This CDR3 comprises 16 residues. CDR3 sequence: CAISDSGRPSTDTQYF. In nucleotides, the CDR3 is TGTGCCATCAGTGACTCTGGGCGCCCTAGCACAGATACGCAGTATTTT.

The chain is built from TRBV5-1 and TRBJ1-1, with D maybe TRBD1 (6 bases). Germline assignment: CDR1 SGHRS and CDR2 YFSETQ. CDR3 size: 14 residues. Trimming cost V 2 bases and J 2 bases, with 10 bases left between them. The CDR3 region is CASSLRQVNTEAFF. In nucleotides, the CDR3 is TGCGCCAGCAGCTTAAGACAGGTTAACACTGAAGCTTTCTTT. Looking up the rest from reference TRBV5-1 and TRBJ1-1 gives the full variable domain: KAGVTQTPRYLIKTRGQQVTLSCSPISGHRSVSWYQQTPGQGLQFLFEYFSETQRNKGNFPGRFSGRQFSNSRSEMNVSTLELGDSALYLCASSLRQVNTEAFFGQGTRLTVV.

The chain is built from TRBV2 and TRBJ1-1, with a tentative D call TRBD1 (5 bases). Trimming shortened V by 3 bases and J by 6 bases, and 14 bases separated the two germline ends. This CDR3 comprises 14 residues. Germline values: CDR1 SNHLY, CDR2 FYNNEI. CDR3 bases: TGTGCCAGCAGTGATATAGACAGCCGTTCTGAAGCTTTCTTT. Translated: CASSDIDSRSEAFF.

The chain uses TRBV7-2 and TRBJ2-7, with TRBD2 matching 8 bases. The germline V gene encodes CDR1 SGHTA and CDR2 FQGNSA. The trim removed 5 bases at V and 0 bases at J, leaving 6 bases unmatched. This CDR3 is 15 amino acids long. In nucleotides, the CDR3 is TGTGCCAGCAGCCCAGTAGCGGGGAGCTCCTACGAGCAGTACTTC. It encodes CASSPVAGSSYEQYF.

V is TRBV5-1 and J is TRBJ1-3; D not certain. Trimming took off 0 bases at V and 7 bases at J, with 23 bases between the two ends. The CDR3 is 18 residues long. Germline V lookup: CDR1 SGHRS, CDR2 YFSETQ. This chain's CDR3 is CASSLGPGSASWSNTIYF. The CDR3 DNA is TGCGCCAGCAGCTTGGGCCCCGGGTCAGCCTCTTGGTCCAACACCATATATTTT. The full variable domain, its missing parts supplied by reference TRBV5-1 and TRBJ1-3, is KAGVTQTPRYLIKTRGQQVTLSCSPISGHRSVSWYQQTPGQGLQFLFEYFSETQRNKGNFPGRFSGRQFSNSRSEMNVSTLELGDSALYLCASSLGPGSASWSNTIYFGEGSWLTVV.

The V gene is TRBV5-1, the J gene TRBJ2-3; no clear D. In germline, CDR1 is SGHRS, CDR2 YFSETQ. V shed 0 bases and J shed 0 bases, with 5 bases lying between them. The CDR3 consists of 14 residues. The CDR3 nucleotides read TGCGCCAGCAGCTTGGTACAGAGCACAGATACGCAGTATTTT. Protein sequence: CASSLVQSTDTQYF.

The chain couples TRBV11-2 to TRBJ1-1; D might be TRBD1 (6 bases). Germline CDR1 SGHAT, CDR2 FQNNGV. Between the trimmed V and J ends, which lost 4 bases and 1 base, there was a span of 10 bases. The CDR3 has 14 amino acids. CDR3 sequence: CASSSRDKNTEAFF. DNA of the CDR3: TGTGCCAGCAGCTCCCGGGACAAGAACACTGAAGCTTTCTTT.

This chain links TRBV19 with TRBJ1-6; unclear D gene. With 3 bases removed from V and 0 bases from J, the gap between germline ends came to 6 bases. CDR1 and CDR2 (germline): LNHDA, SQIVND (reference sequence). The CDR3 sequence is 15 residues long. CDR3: CASSMGSSYNSPLHF. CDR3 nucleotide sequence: TGTGCCAGTAGTATGGGGAGCTCCTATAATTCACCCCTCCACTTT. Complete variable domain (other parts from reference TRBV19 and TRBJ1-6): DGGITQSPKYLFRKEGQNVTLSCEQNLNHDAMYWYRQDPGQGLRLIYYSQIVNDFQKGDIAEGYSVSREKKESFPLTVTSAQKNPTAFYLCASSMGSSYNSPLHFGNGTRLTVT.

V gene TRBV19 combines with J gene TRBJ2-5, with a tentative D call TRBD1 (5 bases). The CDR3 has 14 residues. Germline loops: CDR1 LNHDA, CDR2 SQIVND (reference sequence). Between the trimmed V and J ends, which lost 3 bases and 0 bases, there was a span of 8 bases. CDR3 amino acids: CASSMRQNQETQYF. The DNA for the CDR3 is TGTGCCAGTAGTATGAGACAGAACCAAGAGACCCAGTACTTC.

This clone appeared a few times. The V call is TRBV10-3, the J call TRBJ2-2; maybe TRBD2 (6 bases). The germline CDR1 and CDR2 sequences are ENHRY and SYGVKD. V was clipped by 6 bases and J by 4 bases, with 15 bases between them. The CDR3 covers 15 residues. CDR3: CAISPEGPGTGELFF. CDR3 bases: TGTGCCATCAGCCCGGAGGGGCCGGGCACCGGGGAGCTGTTTTTT.

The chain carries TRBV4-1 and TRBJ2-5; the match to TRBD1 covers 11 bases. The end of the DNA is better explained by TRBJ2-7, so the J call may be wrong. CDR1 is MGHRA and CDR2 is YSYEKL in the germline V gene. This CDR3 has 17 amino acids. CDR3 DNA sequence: TGCGCCAGCAGCCAACAACCTCCGGGACAGGGGGCCTACGAGCAGTACTTC. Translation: CASSQQPPGQGAYEQYF.

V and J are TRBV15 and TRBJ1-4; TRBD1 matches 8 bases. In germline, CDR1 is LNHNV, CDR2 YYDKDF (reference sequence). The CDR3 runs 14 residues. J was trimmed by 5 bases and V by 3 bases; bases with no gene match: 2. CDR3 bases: TGTGCCACCAGCAGCTGGACAGGGAATGAAAAACTGTTTTTT. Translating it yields CATSSWTGNEKLFF.

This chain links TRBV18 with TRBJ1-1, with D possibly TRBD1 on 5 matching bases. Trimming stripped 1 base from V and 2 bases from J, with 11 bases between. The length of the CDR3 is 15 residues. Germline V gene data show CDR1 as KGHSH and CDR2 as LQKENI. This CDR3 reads CASSPLRGPNTEAFF. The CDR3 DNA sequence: TGTGCCAGCTCACCACTAAGGGGCCCAAACACTGAAGCTTTCTTT.

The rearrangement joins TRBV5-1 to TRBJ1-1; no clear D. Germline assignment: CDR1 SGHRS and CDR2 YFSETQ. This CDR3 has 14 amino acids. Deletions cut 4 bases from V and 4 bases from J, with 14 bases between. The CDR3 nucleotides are TGCGCCAGCAGCCCAGAGACTCCCGGCACTGAAGCTTTCTTT. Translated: CASSPETPGTEAFF.

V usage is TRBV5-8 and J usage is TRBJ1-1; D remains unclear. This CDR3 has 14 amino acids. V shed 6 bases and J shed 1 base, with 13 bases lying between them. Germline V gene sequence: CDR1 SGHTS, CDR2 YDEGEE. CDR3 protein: CASIHPGSNTEAFF. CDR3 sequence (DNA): TGTGCCAGCATCCATCCGGGGTCGAACACTGAAGCTTTCTTT.

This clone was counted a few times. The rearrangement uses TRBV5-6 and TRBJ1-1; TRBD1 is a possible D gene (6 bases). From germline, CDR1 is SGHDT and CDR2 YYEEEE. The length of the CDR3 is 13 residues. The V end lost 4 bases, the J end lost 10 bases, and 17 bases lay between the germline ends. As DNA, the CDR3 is TGTGCCAGCAGCGCCCCAGGGGCCCCGGGAGCTTTCTTT. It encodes CASSAPGAPGAFF. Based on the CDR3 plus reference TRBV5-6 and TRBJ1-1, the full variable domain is DAGVTQSPTHLIKTRGQQVTLRCSPKSGHDTVSWYQQALGQGPQFIFQYYEEEERQRGNFPDRFSGHQFPNYSSELNVNALLLGDSALYLCASSAPGAPGAFFGQGTRLTVV.

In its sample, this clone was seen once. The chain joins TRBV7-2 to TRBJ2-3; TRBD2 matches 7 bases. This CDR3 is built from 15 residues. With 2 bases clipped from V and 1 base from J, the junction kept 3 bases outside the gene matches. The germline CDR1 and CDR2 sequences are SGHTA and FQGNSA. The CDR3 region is CASSLNSGGTDTQYF. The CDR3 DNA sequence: TGTGCCAGCAGCTTAAACAGCGGGGGCACAGATACGCAGTATTTT.

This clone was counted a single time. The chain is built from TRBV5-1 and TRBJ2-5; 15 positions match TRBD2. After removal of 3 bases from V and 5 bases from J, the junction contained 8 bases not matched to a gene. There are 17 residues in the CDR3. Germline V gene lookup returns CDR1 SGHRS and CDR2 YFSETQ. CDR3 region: CASSSSPGTSGGETQYF. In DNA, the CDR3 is TGCGCCAGCAGCTCCTCCCCCGGGACTAGCGGGGGGGAGACCCAGTACTTC.

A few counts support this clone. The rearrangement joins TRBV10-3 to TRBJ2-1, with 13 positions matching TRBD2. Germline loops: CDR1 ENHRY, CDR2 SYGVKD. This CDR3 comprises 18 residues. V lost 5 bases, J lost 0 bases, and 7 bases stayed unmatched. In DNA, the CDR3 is TGTGCCATCAGTACCGGGACTAGCGGGGTGAGCTCCTACAATGAGCAGTTCTTC. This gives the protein CAISTGTSGVSSYNEQFF.

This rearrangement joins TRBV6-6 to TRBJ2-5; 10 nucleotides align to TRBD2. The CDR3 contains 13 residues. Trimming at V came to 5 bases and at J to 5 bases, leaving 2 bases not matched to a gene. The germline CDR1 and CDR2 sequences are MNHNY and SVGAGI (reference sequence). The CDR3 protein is CASSPLAGETQYF. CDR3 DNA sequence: TGTGCCAGCAGTCCACTAGCGGGGGAGACCCAGTACTTC.

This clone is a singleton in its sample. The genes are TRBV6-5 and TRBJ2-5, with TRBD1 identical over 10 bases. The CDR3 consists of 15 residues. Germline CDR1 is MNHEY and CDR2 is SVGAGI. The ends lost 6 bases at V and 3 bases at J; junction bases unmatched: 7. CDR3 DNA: TGTGCCAGCAGACAATACGGGACAGGGGAAGAGACCCAGTACTTC. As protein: CASRQYGTGEETQYF.

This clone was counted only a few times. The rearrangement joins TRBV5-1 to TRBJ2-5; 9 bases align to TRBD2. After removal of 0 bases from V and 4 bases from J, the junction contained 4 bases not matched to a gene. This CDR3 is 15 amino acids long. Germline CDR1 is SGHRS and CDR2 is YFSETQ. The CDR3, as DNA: TGCGCCAGCAGCTTGGGAGCGGGGGGTATAGAGACCCAGTACTTC. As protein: CASSLGAGGIETQYF.

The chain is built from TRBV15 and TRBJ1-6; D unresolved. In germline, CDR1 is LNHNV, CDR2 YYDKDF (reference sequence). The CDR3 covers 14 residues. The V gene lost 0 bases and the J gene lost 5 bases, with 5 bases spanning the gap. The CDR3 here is CATSRDPNNSPLHF. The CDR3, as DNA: TGTGCCACCAGCAGAGACCCTAATAATTCACCCCTCCACTTT. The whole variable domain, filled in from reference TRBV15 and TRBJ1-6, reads DAMVIQNPRYQVTQFGKPVTLSCSQTLNHNVMYWYQQKSSQAPKLLFHYYDKDFNNEADTPDNFQSRRPNTSFCFLDIRSPGLGDTAMYLCATSRDPNNSPLHFGNGTRLTVT.

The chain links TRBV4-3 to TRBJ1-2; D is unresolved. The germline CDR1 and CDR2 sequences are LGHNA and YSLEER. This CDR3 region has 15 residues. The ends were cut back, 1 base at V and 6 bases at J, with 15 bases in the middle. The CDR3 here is CASSQALRREDGYTF. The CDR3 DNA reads TGCGCCAGCAGCCAAGCCCTGCGGAGGGAGGATGGCTACACCTTC.

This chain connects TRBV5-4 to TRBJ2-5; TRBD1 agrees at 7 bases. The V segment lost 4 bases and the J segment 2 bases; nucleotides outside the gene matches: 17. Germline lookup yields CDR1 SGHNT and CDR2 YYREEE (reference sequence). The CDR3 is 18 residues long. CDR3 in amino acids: CASSPAPRDSRMQETQYF. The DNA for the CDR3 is TGTGCCAGCAGCCCAGCCCCCCGGGACAGCCGAATGCAAGAGACCCAGTACTTC.